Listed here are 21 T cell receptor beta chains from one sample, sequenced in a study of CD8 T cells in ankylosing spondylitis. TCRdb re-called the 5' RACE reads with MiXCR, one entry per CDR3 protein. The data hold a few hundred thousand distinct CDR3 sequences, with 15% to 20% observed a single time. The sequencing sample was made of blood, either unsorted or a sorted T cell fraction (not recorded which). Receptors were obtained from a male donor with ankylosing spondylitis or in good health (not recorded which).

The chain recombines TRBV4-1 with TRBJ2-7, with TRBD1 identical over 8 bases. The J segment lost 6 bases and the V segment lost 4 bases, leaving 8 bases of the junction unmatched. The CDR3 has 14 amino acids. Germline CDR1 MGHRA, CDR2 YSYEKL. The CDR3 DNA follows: TGCGCCAGCAGCCCCCGGACAGGGACGGGCGAGCAGTACTTC. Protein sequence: CASSPRTGTGEQYF.

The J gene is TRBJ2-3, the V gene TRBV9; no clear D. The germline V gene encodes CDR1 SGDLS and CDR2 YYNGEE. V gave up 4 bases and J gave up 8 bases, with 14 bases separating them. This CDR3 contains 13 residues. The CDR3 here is CASSPQESGTQYF. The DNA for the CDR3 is TGTGCCAGCAGCCCTCAAGAATCGGGTACGCAGTATTTT. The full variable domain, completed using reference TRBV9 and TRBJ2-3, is DSGVTQTPKHLITATGQRVTLRCSPRSGDLSVYWYQQSLDQGLQFLIQYYNGEERAKGNILERFSAQQFPDLHSELNLSSLELGDSALYFCASSPQESGTQYFGPGTRLTVL.

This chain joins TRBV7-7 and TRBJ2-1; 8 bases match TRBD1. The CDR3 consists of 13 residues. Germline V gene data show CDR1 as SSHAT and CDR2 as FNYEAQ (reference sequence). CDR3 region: CASSRTGTNEQFF. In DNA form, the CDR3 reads TGTGCTAGCTCCCGGACAGGGACAAATGAGCAGTTCTTC.

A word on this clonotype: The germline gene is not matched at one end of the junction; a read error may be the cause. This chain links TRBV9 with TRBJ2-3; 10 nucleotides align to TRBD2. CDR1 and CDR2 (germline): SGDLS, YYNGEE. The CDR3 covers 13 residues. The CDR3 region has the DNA TGTGCCAGTAGCGGGGGGAGCACAGATACGCAGTATTTT. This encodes CASSGGSTDTQYF.

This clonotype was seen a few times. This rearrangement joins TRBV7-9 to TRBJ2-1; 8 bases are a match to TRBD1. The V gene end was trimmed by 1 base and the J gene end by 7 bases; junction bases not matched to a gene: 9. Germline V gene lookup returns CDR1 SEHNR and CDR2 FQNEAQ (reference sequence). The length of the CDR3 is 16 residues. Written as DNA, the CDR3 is TGTGCCAGCAGCTTAGGTCCGGCAGGGGGCATGAATGAGCAGTTCTTC. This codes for CASSLGPAGGMNEQFF.

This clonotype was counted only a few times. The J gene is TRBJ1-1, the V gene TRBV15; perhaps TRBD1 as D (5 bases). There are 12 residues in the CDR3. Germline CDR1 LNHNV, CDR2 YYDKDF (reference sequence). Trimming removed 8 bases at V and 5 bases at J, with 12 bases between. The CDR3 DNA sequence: TGTGCCACCGGGAGCAGGGCGACTGAAGCTTTCTTT. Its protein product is CATGSRATEAFF.

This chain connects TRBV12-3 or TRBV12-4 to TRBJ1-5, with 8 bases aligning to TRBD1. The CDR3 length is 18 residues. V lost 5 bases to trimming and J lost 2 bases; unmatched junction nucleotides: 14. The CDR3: CASSRGQGLGSGNQPQHF. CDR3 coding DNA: TGTGCCAGCAGTCGAGGACAGGGCTTAGGGTCGGGCAATCAGCCCCAGCATTTT.

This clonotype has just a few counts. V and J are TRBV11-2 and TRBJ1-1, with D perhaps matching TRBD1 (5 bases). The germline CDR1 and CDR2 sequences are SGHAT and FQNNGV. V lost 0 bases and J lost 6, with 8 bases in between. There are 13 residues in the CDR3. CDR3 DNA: TGTGCCAGCAGCTTAGAAGCAGGGTCTGAAGCTTTCTTT. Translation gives CASSLEAGSEAFF.

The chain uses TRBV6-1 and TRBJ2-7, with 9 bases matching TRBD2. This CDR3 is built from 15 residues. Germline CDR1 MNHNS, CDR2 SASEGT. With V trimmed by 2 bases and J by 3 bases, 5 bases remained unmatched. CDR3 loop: CASSESAGGGYEQYF. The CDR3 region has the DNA TGTGCCAGCAGTGAATCTGCGGGGGGGGGCTACGAGCAGTACTTC.

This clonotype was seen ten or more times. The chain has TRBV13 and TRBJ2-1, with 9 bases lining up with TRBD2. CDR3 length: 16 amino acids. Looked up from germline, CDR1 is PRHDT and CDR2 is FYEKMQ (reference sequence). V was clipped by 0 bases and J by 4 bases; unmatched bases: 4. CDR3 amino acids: CASSLGLAGRYNEQFF. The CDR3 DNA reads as TGTGCCAGCAGCTTAGGCCTAGCGGGACGGTACAATGAGCAGTTCTTC.

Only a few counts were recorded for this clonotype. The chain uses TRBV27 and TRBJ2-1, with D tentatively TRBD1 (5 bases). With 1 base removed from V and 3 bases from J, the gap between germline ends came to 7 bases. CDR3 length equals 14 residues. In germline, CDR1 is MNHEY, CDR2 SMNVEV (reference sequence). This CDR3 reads CASSLWQGYNEQFF. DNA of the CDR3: TGTGCCAGCAGTTTATGGCAGGGCTACAATGAGCAGTTCTTC.

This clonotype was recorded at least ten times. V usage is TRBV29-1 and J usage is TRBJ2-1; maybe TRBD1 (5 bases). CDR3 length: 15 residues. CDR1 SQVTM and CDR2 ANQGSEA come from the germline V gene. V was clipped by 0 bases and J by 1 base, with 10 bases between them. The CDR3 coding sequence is TGCAGCGTTGAAGAGGGGCCAGGATCCTACAATGAGCAGTTCTTC. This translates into CSVEEGPGSYNEQFF.

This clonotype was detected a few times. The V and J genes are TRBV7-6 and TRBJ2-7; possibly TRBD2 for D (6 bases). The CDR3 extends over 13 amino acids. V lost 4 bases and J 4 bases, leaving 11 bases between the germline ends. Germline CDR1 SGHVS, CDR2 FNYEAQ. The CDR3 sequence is CASSSDLAYEQYF. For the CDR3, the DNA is TGTGCCAGCAGCTCCGATCTAGCGTACGAGCAGTACTTC. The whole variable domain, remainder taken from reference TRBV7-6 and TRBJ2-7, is GAGVSQSPRYKVTKRGQDVALRCDPISGHVSLYWYRQALGQGPEFLTYFNYEAQQDKSGLPNDRFSAERPEGSISTLTIQRTEQRDSAMYRCASSSDLAYEQYFGPGTRLTVT.

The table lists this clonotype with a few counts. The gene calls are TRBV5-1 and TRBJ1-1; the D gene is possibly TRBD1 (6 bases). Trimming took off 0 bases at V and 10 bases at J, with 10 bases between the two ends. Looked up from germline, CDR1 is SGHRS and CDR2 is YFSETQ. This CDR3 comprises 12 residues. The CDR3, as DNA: TGCGCCAGCAGCTTGGAGGGACATGGAGCTTTCTTT. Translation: CASSLEGHGAFF. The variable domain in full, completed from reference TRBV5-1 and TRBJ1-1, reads KAGVTQTPRYLIKTRGQQVTLSCSPISGHRSVSWYQQTPGQGLQFLFEYFSETQRNKGNFPGRFSGRQFSNSRSEMNVSTLELGDSALYLCASSLEGHGAFFGQGTRLTVV.

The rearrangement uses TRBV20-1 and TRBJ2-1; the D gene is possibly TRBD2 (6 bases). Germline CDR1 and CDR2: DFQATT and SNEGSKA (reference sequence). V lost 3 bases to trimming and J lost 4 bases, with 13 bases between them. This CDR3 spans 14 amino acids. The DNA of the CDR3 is TGCAGTGCTAGGGCCCTAGCGAGTTACAATGAGCAGTTCTTC. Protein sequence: CSARALASYNEQFF.

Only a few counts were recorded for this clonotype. CDR3 amino acids: CASSQDGGGRADPYNEQFF. CDR3 nucleotides: TGCGCCAGCAGCCAAGATGGAGGCGGGAGGGCCGATCCCTACAATGAGCAGTTCTTC. The chain is built from TRBV4-1 and TRBJ2-1; 9 nucleotides agree with TRBD2. The CDR3 sequence is 19 residues long. The J segment lost 2 bases and the V segment lost 0 bases, leaving 11 bases of the junction unmatched. The germline gives CDR1 MGHRA, CDR2 YSYEKL.

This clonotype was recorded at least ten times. CDR3 in amino acids: CASSLAGTGSNEQFF. The DNA for the CDR3 is TGTGCCAGCAGCTTAGCCGGGACAGGGTCCAATGAGCAGTTCTTC. This rearrangement joins TRBV7-9 to TRBJ2-1; 9 bases are shared with TRBD1. V was clipped by 0 bases and J by 6 bases; unmatched bases: 3. The length of the CDR3 is 15 residues. CDR1 and CDR2 (germline): SEHNR, FQNEAQ (reference sequence).

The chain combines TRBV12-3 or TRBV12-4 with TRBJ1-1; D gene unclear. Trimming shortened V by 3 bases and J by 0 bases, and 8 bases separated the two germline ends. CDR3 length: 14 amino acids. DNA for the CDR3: TGTGCCAGCAGTTTCGAGGGAATGAACACTGAAGCTTTCTTT. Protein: CASSFEGMNTEAFF.

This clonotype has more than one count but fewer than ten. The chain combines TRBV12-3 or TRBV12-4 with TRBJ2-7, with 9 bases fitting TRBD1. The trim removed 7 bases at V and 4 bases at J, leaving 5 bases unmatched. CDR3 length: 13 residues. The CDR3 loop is CASKGTGNYEQYF. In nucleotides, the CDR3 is TGTGCCAGCAAGGGGACAGGGAATTACGAGCAGTACTTC.

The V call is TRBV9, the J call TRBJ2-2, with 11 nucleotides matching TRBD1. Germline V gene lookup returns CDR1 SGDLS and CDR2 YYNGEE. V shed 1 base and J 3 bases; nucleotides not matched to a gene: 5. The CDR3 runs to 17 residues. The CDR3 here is CASSVNRDRGYTGELFF. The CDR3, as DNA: TGTGCCAGCAGCGTAAACCGGGACAGGGGGTACACCGGGGAGCTGTTTTTT.

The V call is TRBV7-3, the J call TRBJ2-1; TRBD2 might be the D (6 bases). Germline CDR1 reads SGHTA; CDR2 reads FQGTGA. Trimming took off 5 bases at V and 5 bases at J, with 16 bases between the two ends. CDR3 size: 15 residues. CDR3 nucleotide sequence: TGTGCCAGCAGCCGACGAGAGGGACTCAACAATGAGCAGTTCTTC. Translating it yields CASSRREGLNNEQFF. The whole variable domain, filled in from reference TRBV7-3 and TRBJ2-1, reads GAGVSQTPSNKVTEKGKYVELRCDPISGHTALYWYRQSLGQGPEFLIYFQGTGAADDSGLPNDRFFAVRPEGSVSTLKIQRTERGDSAVYLCASSRREGLNNEQFFGPGTRLTVL.